This is a list of T cell receptor beta chains from one sample in a study of OX40 agonist ivuxolimab in advanced cancers. Repertoires were generated with immunoSEQ multiplex PCR, while TCRdb's copy carries only in-frame clones and drops some. The sample lists 60,000 to 100,000 clones; approximately 92% were seen once. This sample comprised CD4+ or CD8+ T cells sorted from blood, obtained in a trial of the OX40 agonist ivuxolimab. These receptor sequences come from an adult with an advanced solid tumor such as melanoma, head and neck, liver or kidney cancer. CDR3s include the opening cysteine and the closing phenylalanine or tryptophan. D genes are given only for firm matches. A row's size may be missing; if present it is once, few, many or a size class.

V,size,J,D,CDR3,DNA
TRBV6-5,NA,TRBJ2-7,TRBD2,CASRPGLAGDEQYF,TGTGCCAGCAGGCCGGGACTAGCGGGGGACGAGCAGTACTTC
TRBV2,NA,TRBJ2-7,TRBD2,CASRREGDEQYF,TGTGCCAGCAGGCGGGAGGGCGACGAGCAGTACTTC
TRBV10-3,NA,TRBJ2-7,NA,CAISGQAYEQYF,TGTGCCATCAGTGGACAGGCCTACGAGCAGTACTTC
TRBV6-6,NA,TRBJ2-7,NA,CASSYLYEQYF,TGTGCCAGCAGTTACCTCTACGAGCAGTACTTC
TRBV29-1,NA,TRBJ1-2,NA,CSVQTGGYGYTF,TGCAGCGTTCAAACGGGTGGCTATGGCTACACCTTC
TRBV6-1,NA,TRBJ2-7,TRBD1,CASSAYRGSYEQYF,TGTGCCAGCAGTGCCTACAGGGGCTCCTACGAGCAGTACTTC
TRBV11-3,NA,TRBJ2-7,NA,CASSLGAGSSYEQYF,TGTGCCAGCAGCTTGGGGGCGGGGAGCTCCTACGAGCAGTACTTC
TRBV7-2,NA,TRBJ2-6,TRBD1,CASSFKAAQGVGANVLTF,TGTGCCAGCAGTTTCAAAGCCGCACAGGGGGTTGGGGCCAACGTCCTGACTTTC
TRBV5-1,NA,TRBJ2-5,TRBD2,CASSLDRAGDSETQYF,TGCGCCAGCAGCTTGGATAGAGCGGGAGACTCAGAGACCCAGTACTTC
TRBV11-3,NA,TRBJ2-4,NA,CASSLLVATNIQYF,TGTGCCAGCAGCTTACTTGTAGCAACAAACATTCAGTACTTC
TRBV10-3,once,TRBJ2-1,NA,CAISEQGYNEQFF,TGTGCCATCAGTGAACAGGGCTACAATGAGCAGTTCTTC
TRBV19,NA,TRBJ1-5,NA,CASSIGDTVDQPQHF,TGTGCCAGTAGTATAGGGGATACAGTCGATCAGCCCCAGCATTTT
TRBV9,NA,TRBJ2-7,NA,CASSVGVPGPRDEQYF,TGTGCCAGCAGCGTAGGGGTACCGGGACCCCGGGACGAGCAGTACTTC
TRBV5-1,NA,TRBJ2-7,TRBD1,CASSSTGDYEQYF,TGCGCCAGCAGCTCAACAGGGGACTACGAGCAGTACTTC
TRBV7-2,NA,TRBJ2-7,TRBD1,CASSLGTDIYEQYF,TGTGCCAGCAGCCTAGGGACAGATATTTACGAGCAGTACTTC
TRBV7-2,NA,TRBJ1-2,NA,CASSLAGSGGGGYTF,TGTGCCAGCAGCTTAGCGGGGTCGGGGGGAGGTGGCTACACCTTC
TRBV5-6,NA,TRBJ1-5,NA,CASSLAANQPQHF,TGTGCCAGCAGCTTGGCCGCAAATCAGCCCCAGCATTTT
TRBV19,NA,TRBJ1-2,NA,CASSPWGSGSDAYGYTF,TGTGCCAGTAGCCCGTGGGGTTCCGGGTCGGACGCCTATGGCTACACCTTC
TRBV7-2,few,TRBJ2-5,TRBD2,CASSLVAGGETQYF,TGTGCCAGCAGCTTAGTAGCGGGAGGTGAGACCCAGTACTTC
TRBV6-6,NA,TRBJ1-3,NA,CASSYPGAGGNTIYF,TGTGCCAGCAGTTACCCAGGGGCTGGAGGAAACACCATATATTTT
TRBV5-6,NA,TRBJ1-1,NA,CASSLLTRAVTEAFF,TGTGCCAGCAGCTTGTTGACAAGAGCGGTCACTGAAGCTTTCTTT
TRBV27,NA,TRBJ2-1,NA,CASSAQGPDPNEQFF,TGTGCCAGCAGTGCCCAGGGACCGGACCCGAATGAGCAGTTCTTC
TRBV19,NA,TRBJ1-5,NA,CASNVRAGTDQPQHF,TGTGCCAGTAACGTCAGGGCGGGTACTGATCAGCCCCAGCATTTT
TRBV28,NA,TRBJ2-7,NA,CASSSHARGWAYEQYF,TGTGCCAGCAGTTCCCATGCTCGGGGTTGGGCCTACGAGCAGTACTTC
TRBV11-2,once,TRBJ2-6,NA,CASSPLIGGAGANVLTF,TGTGCCAGCAGCCCCTTAATAGGGGGGGCTGGGGCCAACGTCCTGACTTTC
TRBV11-2,NA,TRBJ2-1,TRBD2,CASSALRLAGHNEQFF,TGTGCCAGCAGCGCCCTACGACTAGCGGGACACAATGAGCAGTTCTTC
TRBV25-1,NA,TRBJ2-5,NA,CASSEYGGFPGETQYF,TGTGCCAGCAGTGAATACGGGGGCTTTCCTGGGGAGACCCAGTACTTC
TRBV4-3,NA,TRBJ1-3,NA,CASSQALGSGNTIYF,TGCGCCAGCAGCCAAGCCCTGGGCTCTGGAAACACCATATATTTT
TRBV7-8,NA,TRBJ2-1,TRBD2,CASSLRDSGHEQFF,TGTGCCAGCAGCCTCCGGGATAGCGGGCATGAGCAGTTCTTC
TRBV11-3,NA,TRBJ1-1,NA,CASSRVDSAEAFF,TGTGCCAGCAGCAGGGTAGACAGCGCTGAAGCTTTCTTT
TRBV29-1,NA,TRBJ2-3,NA,CSVEVGHISTDTQYF,TGCAGCGTTGAAGTGGGACATATTAGCACAGATACGCAGTATTTT
TRBV5-1,NA,TRBJ1-4,TRBD1,CASSSIPGQGEKLFF,TGCGCCAGCAGCTCCATTCCGGGACAGGGAGAAAAACTGTTTTTT
TRBV7-9,NA,TRBJ1-1,NA,CASTDWGANTEAFF,TGTGCCAGCACCGATTGGGGGGCGAACACTGAAGCTTTCTTT
TRBV7-2,NA,TRBJ1-1,NA,CASSLSENTEAFF,TGTGCCAGCAGCTTATCAGAGAACACTGAAGCTTTCTTT
TRBV19,NA,TRBJ1-1,NA,CASRTSLNTEAFF,TGTGCCAGTCGGACATCCTTGAACACTGAAGCTTTCTTT
TRBV9,NA,TRBJ2-7,NA,CASSVKAGRTYEQYF,TGTGCCAGCAGCGTAAAGGCAGGACGAACCTACGAGCAGTACTTC
TRBV5-1,NA,TRBJ1-6,NA,CASSLGDSSYNSPLHF,TGCGCCAGCAGCCTGGGAGACAGCTCCTATAATTCACCCCTCCACTTT
TRBV29-1,NA,TRBJ2-7,NA,CSVGMRVQQEQYF,TGCAGCGTGGGGATGCGAGTGCAACAGGAGCAGTACTTC
TRBV6-1,NA,TRBJ2-1,TRBD2,CASSLAGGNEQFF,TGTGCCAGCAGCTTAGCGGGAGGGAATGAGCAGTTCTTC
TRBV6-6,NA,TRBJ2-5,NA,CASSYPPRLETQYF,TGTGCCAGCAGTTACCCCCCCCGTTTAGAGACCCAGTACTTC